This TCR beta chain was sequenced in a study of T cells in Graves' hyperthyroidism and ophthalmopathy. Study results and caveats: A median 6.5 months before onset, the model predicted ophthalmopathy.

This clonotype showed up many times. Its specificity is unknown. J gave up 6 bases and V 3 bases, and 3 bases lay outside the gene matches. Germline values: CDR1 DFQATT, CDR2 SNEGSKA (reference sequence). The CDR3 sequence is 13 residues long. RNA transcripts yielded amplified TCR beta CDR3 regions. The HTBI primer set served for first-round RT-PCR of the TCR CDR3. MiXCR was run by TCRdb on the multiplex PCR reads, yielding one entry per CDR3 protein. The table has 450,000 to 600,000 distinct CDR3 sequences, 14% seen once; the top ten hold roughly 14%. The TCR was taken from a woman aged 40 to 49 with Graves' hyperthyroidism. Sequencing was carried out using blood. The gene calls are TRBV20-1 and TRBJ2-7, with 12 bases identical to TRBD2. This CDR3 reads CSARSGLAGEQYF. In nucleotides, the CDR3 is TGCAGTGCTAGGTCGGGACTAGCGGGCGAGCAGTACTTC.